The clone carrying this TCR beta chain was seen ten or more times. Assay used: immunoSEQ multiplex PCR; TCRdb lists only in-frame clones, some missing. Observed in the sample are around 26,000 clones, none of them singletons. The record originates from a study of T cells after posttransplantation cyclophosphamide. From germline, CDR1 is WSHSY and CDR2 SAAADI. Trimming at V came to 2 bases and at J to 7 bases, leaving 6 bases not matched to a gene. The CDR3 has 15 amino acids. Sample: PBMCs. The V gene is TRBV10-2, the J gene TRBJ1-5, with 9 bases aligning to TRBD1. The source is a woman aged 45-60 years in good health, CMV-negative, and a related stem cell transplant donor. The DNA of the CDR3 is TGCGCCAGCAGTGAGGTACAGGGGGCGGGACAGCCCCAGCATTTT. Its protein product is CASSEVQGAGQPQHF.